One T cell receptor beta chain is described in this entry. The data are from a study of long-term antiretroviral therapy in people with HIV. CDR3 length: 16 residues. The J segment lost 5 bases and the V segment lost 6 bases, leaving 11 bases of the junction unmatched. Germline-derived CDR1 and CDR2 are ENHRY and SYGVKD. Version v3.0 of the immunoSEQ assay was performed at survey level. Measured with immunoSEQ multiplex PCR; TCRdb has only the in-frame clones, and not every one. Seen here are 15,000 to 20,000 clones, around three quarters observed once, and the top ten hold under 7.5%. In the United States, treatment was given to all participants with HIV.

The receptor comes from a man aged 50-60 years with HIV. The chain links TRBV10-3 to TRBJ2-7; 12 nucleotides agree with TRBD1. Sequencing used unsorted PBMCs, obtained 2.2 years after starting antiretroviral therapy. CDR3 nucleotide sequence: TGTGCCATCAGCTCGGGACAGGGGGCCCCCCCCCACGAGCAGTACTTC. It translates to CAISSGQGAPPHEQYF.